These T cell receptor beta chains were read from a single sample in a study of PD-L1 blockade in urothelial cancer. The repertoire was sequenced with immunoSEQ multiplex PCR; TCRdb's copy has only in-frame clones and lacks some. The sample yields 25,000 to 30,000 clones, over 75% seen once. Here the sequenced sample was PBMCs, taken around atezolizumab (anti-PD-L1) treatment. These receptors all stem from a man in his forties or fifties with urothelial cancer. CDR3s include the opening cysteine and the closing phenylalanine or tryptophan.

TRBJ1-1	TRBV7-2	CASSLVANTEAFF
TRBJ1-2	TRBV18	CASSPSDSRGYTF
TRBJ1-2	TRBV19	CASTHPPWSQGYTF
TRBJ2-1	TRBV29-1	CSAPRGLAGGRVEQFF
TRBJ2-5	TRBV7-9	CASSLATSGTQETQYF
TRBJ2-6	TRBV7-8	CASSPTAGANVLTF
TRBJ1-2	TRBV29-1	CSVGTGLYGYTF
TRBJ2-7	TRBV11-1	CASTKYGQGRYEQYF
TRBJ1-6	TRBV7-9	CASSLGRTGNSPLHF
TRBJ1-4	TRBV7-9	CASSFPGYNEKLFF
TRBJ2-1	TRBV10-3	CAISQGGNEQFF
TRBJ1-1	TRBV7-9	CASSDNNGVNTEAFF
TRBJ2-3	TRBV27	CASALKGGGRVADTQYF
TRBJ2-3	TRBV5-6	CASSLELAGLVDTQYF
TRBJ2-7	TRBV6-5	CASTRDTSYEQYF
TRBJ1-2	TRBV7-9	CASSPMDRVYGYTF
TRBJ2-3	TRBV6-6	CASSLRGLYTDTQYF